This passage covers 13 T cell receptor beta chains from one sample sequenced in a study of cytomegalovirus exposure and HLA in healthy donors (dated by TCRdb to the late 2010s). The library was generated by the immunoSEQ multiplex PCR assay. TCRdb stores this immuneACCESS table with in-frame sequences only. Part of the clones is absent; in the studies checked, under half of the shortfall reflects unresolved V genes, and no reason is known for the rest. The sample includes 95,000 to 150,000 clones, with around 87% observed a single time. The top ten hold about 6% of the sample. Sequences were obtained from PBMCs. Source of these receptors: a woman between 18 and 30 years old in good health and CMV-seropositive.

This chain links TRBV6-5 with TRBJ1-2, with D uncertain. This CDR3 spans 13 amino acids. Trimming cost V 2 bases and J 7 bases, with 11 bases left between them. CDR1 and CDR2 from the germline V gene are MNHEY and SVGAGI. This CDR3 reads CASSYAPGFGYTF. The CDR3 DNA sequence: TGTGCCAGCAGTTACGCCCCGGGGTTTGGCTACACCTTC.

The chain combines TRBV7-2 with TRBJ1-1, with D unclear. The germline V gene encodes CDR1 SGHTA and CDR2 FQGNSA. This CDR3 is built from 14 residues. Trimming pared 4 bases from V and 6 bases from J, leaving 15 bases between. The CDR3 DNA sequence: TGTGCCAGCAGCTCTCGGGGATCCAAACCTGAAGCTTTCTTT. Encoded protein: CASSSRGSKPEAFF.

The genes are TRBV7-9 and TRBJ2-5, with TRBD2 matching over 8 bases. V lost 3 bases, J lost 2 bases, and 8 bases stayed unmatched. CDR3 length equals 16 residues. CDR1 and CDR2 from the germline V gene are SEHNR and FQNEAQ (reference sequence). The chain's CDR3 is CASSFGGGPFQETQYF. The CDR3 region has the DNA TGTGCCAGCAGCTTCGGCGGGGGGCCTTTTCAAGAGACCCAGTACTTC.

The chain recombines TRBV10-2 with TRBJ2-5; D is perhaps TRBD2 (5 bases). The CDR3 has 13 residues. V was clipped by 3 bases and J by 4 bases, with 9 bases between them. Looked up from germline, CDR1 is WSHSY and CDR2 is SAAADI. This chain's CDR3 is CASSEEGSETQYF. CDR3 coding DNA: TGCGCCAGCAGTGAAGAGGGTTCAGAGACCCAGTACTTC.

This rearrangement joins TRBV5-1 to TRBJ2-7; tentative D call: TRBD2 (6 bases). The germline V and J ends were trimmed by 3 bases and 0 bases, with 13 bases remaining between them. Germline-derived CDR1 and CDR2 are SGHRS and YFSETQ. The CDR3 is made up of 15 amino acids. Here the CDR3 DNA reads TGCGCCAGCAGCTGGGCCGGGACTGACTCCTACGAGCAGTACTTC. As protein: CASSWAGTDSYEQYF. The entire variable domain, with the rest obtained from reference TRBV5-1 and TRBJ2-7, is as follows: KAGVTQTPRYLIKTRGQQVTLSCSPISGHRSVSWYQQTPGQGLQFLFEYFSETQRNKGNFPGRFSGRQFSNSRSEMNVSTLELGDSALYLCASSWAGTDSYEQYFGPGTRLTVT.

CDR3 sequence reads: CSVRTGAVNQPQHF. The CDR3, as DNA: TGCAGCGTTCGCACAGGGGCCGTCAATCAGCCCCAGCATTTT. The rearrangement uses TRBV29-1 and TRBJ1-5; 7 bases are a match to TRBD1. The germline CDR1 and CDR2 sequences are SQVTM and ANQGSEA. The length of the CDR3 is 14 residues. Unmatched junction bases numbered 7, after V lost 5 bases and J lost 3 bases.

This sequence joins TRBV11-2 and TRBJ1-2; TRBD1 matches 10 bases. Germline trimming cut 5 bases from V and 4 bases from J; bases unmatched to any gene: 4. The CDR3 extends over 14 amino acids. CDR1 and CDR2 (germline): SGHAT, FQNNGV. In nucleotides, the CDR3 is TGTGCCAGCAGCCCAGGACAGGGGGTCTATGGCTACACCTTC. Residues: CASSPGQGVYGYTF.

The V gene is TRBV28, the J gene TRBJ1-3; D not resolved. V lost 4 bases and J lost 8, with 18 bases in between. The CDR3 extends over 15 amino acids. The germline V gene encodes CDR1 MDHEN and CDR2 SYDVKM. The CDR3 loop reads CASSSAGRMVDTIYF. CDR3 in DNA: TGTGCCAGCAGTTCCGCGGGCAGAATGGTGGACACCATATATTTT.

The chain combines TRBV12-5 with TRBJ2-1, with TRBD2 matching over 12 bases. There are 16 residues in the CDR3. Per germline, CDR1 LGHNT and CDR2 FRNRAP. Losses at the gene ends were 1 base for V and 4 bases for J; bases not matched to a gene: 2. CDR3 in DNA: TGTGCTAGTGGTTTGGGGACTAGCGGGGCTTACAATGAGCAGTTCTTC. Translated: CASGLGTSGAYNEQFF. Based on the CDR3 plus reference TRBV12-5 and TRBJ2-1, the full variable domain is DARVTQTPRHKVTEMGQEVTMRCQPILGHNTVFWYRQTMMQGLELLAYFRNRAPLDDSGMPKDRFSAEMPDATLATLKIQPSEPRDSAVYFCASGLGTSGAYNEQFFGPGTRLTVL.

This chain connects TRBV6-1 to TRBJ2-7; TRBD2 agrees at 7 bases. Germline trimming cut 3 bases from V and 1 base from J; bases unmatched to any gene: 6. This CDR3 has 15 residues. The germline CDR1 and CDR2 sequences are MNHNS and SASEGT. The CDR3 sequence: CASSDKAAGSYEQYF. The CDR3 coding sequence is TGTGCCAGCAGTGACAAGGCAGCGGGGTCCTACGAGCAGTACTTC.

The rearrangement uses TRBV5-5 and TRBJ1-1, with D hard to call. The V end lost 0 bases, the J end lost 11 bases, and 11 bases lay between the germline ends. Germline assignment: CDR1 SGHKS and CDR2 YYEKEE (reference sequence). The CDR3 contains 12 residues. Here the CDR3 reads CASSLGAGSAFF. The DNA for the CDR3 is TGTGCCAGCAGCTTGGGGGCGGGGAGCGCTTTCTTT.

The chain carries TRBV6-7 and TRBJ2-7; possibly TRBD2 for D (6 bases). TRBV6-7 is placed among ORFs of uncertain function. The CDR3 runs to 13 residues. Trimming pared 5 bases from V and 2 bases from J, leaving 10 bases between. CDR3 amino acids: CASSTEGTYEQYF. The CDR3 DNA reads TGTGCCAGCAGTACGGAGGGGACCTACGAGCAGTACTTC.

The chain recombines TRBV5-6 with TRBJ1-5; tentative D call: TRBD1 (5 bases). V dropped 0 bases and J dropped 6 bases, with 7 bases sitting between them. The CDR3 covers 13 residues. Germline V gene sequence: CDR1 SGHDT, CDR2 YYEEEE. The CDR3 nucleotides are TGTGCCAGCAGCTTGGGGGGCGGTCAGCCCCAGCATTTT. Its translation: CASSLGGGQPQHF.